The rows below give T cell receptor beta chains drawn from one sample of a study of shared clonotypes between healthy human individuals. This table comes from immunoSEQ multiplex PCR, and its TCRdb copy is limited to in-frame clones, with some not included. The table records approximately 1,000,000 clones, around three quarters of them present only once. The sample comprised memory CD4+ T cells from PBMCs. The receptors here all came from a man younger than 30 in good health. Some clones in this sample may be carry-over from other donors' samples. Each CDR3 is given with its conserved first and last residue. A D gene is named only where the DNA matches it firmly. Where a row states a size, it is once, few, many or the class of an expanded clone; other rows omit it.

D gene	V gene	J gene	clone size	CDR3 protein	CDR3 DNA
TRBD1	TRBV7-3	TRBJ1-2	.	CASSPNTGGDYGYTF	TGTGCCAGCAGCCCCAATACAGGGGGGGACTATGGCTACACCTTC
.	TRBV10-3	TRBJ1-2	.	CATQDSYYGYTF	TGTGCCACCCAAGACAGCTACTATGGCTACACCTTC
TRBD2	TRBV4-2	TRBJ2-3	.	CASSQDSPSGRLSTDTQYF	TGTGCCAGCAGCCAAGATAGCCCTAGCGGGCGCCTTAGCACAGATACGCAGTATTTT
.	TRBV27	TRBJ1-2	.	CASKLNRRVDNYGYTF	TGTGCCAGCAAGTTGAATAGGAGGGTGGATAACTATGGCTACACCTTC
.	TRBV10-3	TRBJ2-7	.	CAISELGSGPYEQYF	TGTGCCATCAGTGAGTTAGGTTCAGGCCCCTACGAGCAGTACTTC
.	TRBV28	TRBJ2-7	.	CASSPRTTGHEQYF	TGTGCCAGCAGTCCCCGGACTACGGGCCACGAGCAGTACTTC
TRBD1	TRBV28	TRBJ1-1	few	CASSLEGAPDTEAFF	TGTGCCAGCAGTTTAGAGGGGGCGCCGGACACTGAAGCTTTCTTT
.	TRBV5-1	TRBJ2-5	.	CASSAGVGGSHVETQYF	TGCGCCAGCAGCGCCGGGGTCGGGGGCAGCCACGTAGAGACCCAGTACTTC
TRBD2	TRBV28	TRBJ2-5	.	CASSSSGLETQYF	TGTGCCAGCAGTTCTAGCGGGTTAGAGACCCAGTACTTC
TRBD1	TRBV2	TRBJ1-1	.	CASGPGTGGDLAFF	TGTGCCAGCGGCCCCGGGACAGGGGGCGACTTAGCTTTCTTT
.	TRBV4-1	TRBJ2-1	.	CASSRGDGYNEQFF	TGCGCCAGCAGCCGCGGAGATGGTTACAATGAGCAGTTCTTC
.	TRBV30	TRBJ2-2	.	CAWTGNTGELFF	TGTGCCTGGACGGGAAACACCGGGGAGCTGTTTTTT
.	TRBV6-1	TRBJ2-1	few	CASSGTAGYNEQFF	TGTGCCAGCAGCGGGACAGCGGGTTACAATGAGCAGTTCTTC
.	TRBV7-8	TRBJ2-3	.	CASSLSRSTDTQYF	TGTGCCAGCAGCTTAAGTCGGAGCACAGATACGCAGTATTTT
.	TRBV7-9	TRBJ1-4	.	CASSAQNTPTGPPFF	TGTGCCAGCAGCGCCCAAAACACGCCAACGGGGCCTCCGTTTTTT
TRBD1	TRBV5-1	TRBJ1-3	.	CASSTGTGSGNTIYF	TGCGCCAGCAGCACCGGGACAGGCTCTGGAAACACCATATATTTT
TRBD2	TRBV5-1	TRBJ2-7	.	CASSLTSGSYEQYF	TGCGCCAGCAGCTTAACTAGCGGGTCCTACGAGCAGTACTTC
TRBD1	TRBV19	TRBJ1-3	.	CASSIVATGAVGNTIYF	TGTGCCAGTAGTATCGTGGCGACAGGGGCGGTCGGAAACACCATATATTTT
.	TRBV7-2	TRBJ2-5	.	CASSRNLETQYF	TGTGCCAGCAGCCGAAACCTGGAGACCCAGTACTTC
TRBD2	TRBV5-4	TRBJ2-2	.	CASSPSGALTGELFF	TGTGCCAGCAGCCCCAGCGGGGCGCTGACCGGGGAGCTGTTTTTT
TRBD2	TRBV5-1	TRBJ2-1	.	CASSLGTSGYEQFF	TGCGCCAGCAGCTTGGGGACTAGCGGGTATGAGCAGTTCTTC
.	TRBV27	TRBJ1-1	once	CASSPGTYTEAFF	TGTGCCAGCAGTCCAGGGACTTACACTGAAGCTTTCTTT
.	TRBV4-3	TRBJ2-2	.	CASSHTGRIAGELFF	TGCGCCAGCAGCCACACAGGGAGAATCGCCGGGGAGCTGTTTTTT
.	TRBV2	TRBJ1-2	.	CASRAGEYGYTF	TGTGCCAGCAGGGCAGGGGAATATGGCTACACCTTC
.	TRBV5-1	TRBJ1-1	.	CASSGRLNTEAFF	TGCGCCAGCAGCGGACGGCTGAACACTGAAGCTTTCTTT
.	TRBV7-9	TRBJ1-1	.	CASSSLRAKRGTEAFF	TGTGCCAGCAGCTCCTTAAGGGCGAAACGGGGTACTGAAGCTTTCTTT
.	TRBV5-1	TRBJ2-5	.	CASSLGPQETQYF	TGCGCCAGCAGCTTGGGTCCCCAAGAGACCCAGTACTTC
TRBD2	TRBV2	TRBJ2-7	.	CASRGGNYEQYF	TGTGCCAGCAGGGGAGGGAATTACGAGCAGTACTTC
TRBD1	TRBV4-3	TRBJ2-7	.	CASSQGPGQTYEQYF	TGCGCCAGCAGCCAGGGGCCGGGACAGACCTACGAGCAGTACTTC
.	TRBV2	TRBJ2-7	.	CASSPNLSGSEQYF	TGTGCCAGCAGCCCGAACCTCTCGGGGAGCGAGCAGTACTTC